This TCR beta chain was found in a study of T cell responses to AZD1222 COVID-19 vaccine. Study information: Analysis merged second doses at about 4 or about 12 weeks. Study conclusions and caveats: Rises in breadth and depth of Spike-specific TCRs came after two AZD1222 doses. The number of AZD1222 recipients seropositive at baseline was only five or six. Repertoire collection took place solely once the T cell response had peaked.

Produced via immunoSEQ multiplex PCR; TCRdb's table is partial and in-frame only. The table records about 97,000 clones, around 88% of them present only once. The CDR3 covers 13 residues. Germline-derived CDR1 and CDR2 are SGDLS and YYNGEE. Germline trimming cut 3 bases from V and 7 bases from J; bases unmatched to any gene: 4. Details on this clone: Its antigen is unknown.

Here the sequenced sample was peripheral blood, taken on day 0 of AZD1222 vaccination. This chain connects TRBV9 to TRBJ1-5; 7 positions agree with TRBD1. This TCR was sampled from an adult in good health. The CDR3 DNA follows: TGTGCCAGCAGCGATCAGGGGGGGCAGCCCCAGCATTTT. Translated, it gives CASSDQGGQPQHF.